This is a list of T cell receptor beta chains from one sample in a study of CD8 T cells in ankylosing spondylitis. TCRdb used MiXCR to reprocess the 5' RACE reads, holding one entry per CDR3 protein. The sample yields 200,000 to 300,000 distinct CDR3 sequences, roughly a tenth seen once. The source material was blood, either unsorted or a sorted T cell fraction (not recorded which). Source of these receptors: a male donor with ankylosing spondylitis or in good health (not recorded which). Each CDR3 is given with its conserved first and last residue. Fields, in order: D gene, J gene, clone size, V gene, CDR3 protein, CDR3 DNA. A D gene is named only where the DNA matches it firmly. A clone size is listed for some rows: how often the clone was seen (once, few, many), or a class if it is expanded.

>TRBD2|TRBJ2-3|many|TRBV3-1
CASSPIAGGGTDTQYF
TGTGCCAGCAGCCCCATAGCGGGAGGAGGGACAGATACGCAGTATTTT
>NA|TRBJ2-7|many|TRBV6-6
CASSSSGFGEQYF
TGTGCCAGCAGTTCTTCAGGGTTCGGCGAGCAGTACTTC
>TRBD2|TRBJ2-3|NA|TRBV7-2
CASSLGGGAIDTQYF
TGTGCCAGCAGCTTAGGCGGGGGGGCCATAGATACGCAGTATTTT
>NA|TRBJ2-7|many|TRBV3-1
CASSQGRYEQYF
TGTGCCAGCAGCCAAGGAAGGTACGAGCAGTACTTC
>NA|TRBJ1-2|many|TRBV6-1
CASRPTGYGYTF
TGTGCCAGCAGACCTACAGGCTATGGCTACACCTTC
>NA|TRBJ1-5|many|TRBV3-1
CASSQDLGANQPQHF
TGTGCCAGCAGCCAAGATTTAGGGGCAAATCAGCCCCAGCATTTT
>NA|TRBJ2-6|many|TRBV10-3
CATQTNSGANVLTF
TGTGCCACCCAAACCAACTCTGGGGCCAACGTCCTGACTTTC
>NA|TRBJ1-5|NA|TRBV6-1
CASSPVNNQPQHF
TGTGCCAGCAGTCCGGTTAATAATCAGCCCCAGCATTTT
>TRBD1|TRBJ2-7|many|TRBV6-1
CASRLGQGSYEQYF
TGTGCCAGCCGACTGGGACAGGGATCCTACGAGCAGTACTTC
>TRBD1|TRBJ2-7|many|TRBV5-1
CASSHPGQGKYEQYF
TGCGCCAGCAGCCACCCGGGACAGGGGAAATACGAGCAGTACTTC
>NA|TRBJ2-3|few|TRBV21-1
CASSIPSRASSGRAVDTQYF
TGTGCCAGCAGCATACCGTCTAGGGCGTCTAGCGGGAGGGCCGTAGATACGCAGTATTTT
>NA|TRBJ1-5|many|TRBV12-3/TRBV12-4
CASSLGFQPQHF
TGTGCCAGCAGTTTGGGATTTCAGCCCCAGCATTTT
>NA|TRBJ2-6|many|TRBV20-1
CSGLGGANVLTF
TGCAGTGGACTCGGTGGGGCCAACGTCCTGACTTTC
>TRBD1|TRBJ1-2|many|TRBV4-1
CASSQDQIGTGAHYGYTF
TGCGCCAGCAGCCAAGATCAGATTGGGACAGGGGCCCACTATGGCTACACCTTC
>NA|TRBJ2-3|many|TRBV7-2
CASSLVLTADTQYF
TGTGCCAGCAGCTTAGTTCTAACGGCAGATACGCAGTATTTT
>TRBD1|TRBJ2-5|many|TRBV2
CASSPRDRPETQYF
TGTGCCAGCAGTCCTCGGGACAGGCCGGAGACCCAGTACTTC